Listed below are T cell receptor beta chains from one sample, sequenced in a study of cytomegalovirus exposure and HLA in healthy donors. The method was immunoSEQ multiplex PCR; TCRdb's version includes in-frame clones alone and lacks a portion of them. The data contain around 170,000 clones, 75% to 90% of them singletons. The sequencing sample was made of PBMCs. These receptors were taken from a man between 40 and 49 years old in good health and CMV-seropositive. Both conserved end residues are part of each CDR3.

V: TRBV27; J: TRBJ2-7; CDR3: CASSSGQGGDEQYF
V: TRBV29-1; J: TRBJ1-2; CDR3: CSVTGTGDSGYTF
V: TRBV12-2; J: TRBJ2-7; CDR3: CASRFGGSSYEQYF
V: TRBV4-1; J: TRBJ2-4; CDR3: CASSPLGGDRDIQYF
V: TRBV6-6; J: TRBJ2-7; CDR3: CASLTQGRQQYF
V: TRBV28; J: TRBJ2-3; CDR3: CASSLPPGEGADTQYF
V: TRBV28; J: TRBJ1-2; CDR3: CASSLSAGDGYTF
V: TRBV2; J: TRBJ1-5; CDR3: CASTLMVAGNQPQHF
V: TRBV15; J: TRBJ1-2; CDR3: CATSPSGAKGYTF
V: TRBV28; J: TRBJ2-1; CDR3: CASSFVRGLSYNEQFF
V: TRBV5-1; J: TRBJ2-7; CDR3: CASSRDRRINEQYF
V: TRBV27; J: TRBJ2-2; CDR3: CASSLRGLAQSGELFF
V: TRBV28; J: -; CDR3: CASSSPRFSYEQYF
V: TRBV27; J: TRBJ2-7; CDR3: CASSLGQGGYEQYF
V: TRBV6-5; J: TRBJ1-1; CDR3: CASSYSGQSNTEAFF
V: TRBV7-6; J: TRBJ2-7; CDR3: CASSLDPGQVYEQYF
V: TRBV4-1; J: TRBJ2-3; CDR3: CASSRGGFTDTQYF
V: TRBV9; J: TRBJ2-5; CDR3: CASSVGTIQETQYF
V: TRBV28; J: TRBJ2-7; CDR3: CASSLLGTGFNYEQYF
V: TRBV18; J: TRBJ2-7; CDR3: CASSPARAYHEQYF
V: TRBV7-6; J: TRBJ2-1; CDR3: CASSLGQGARNEQFF